Only a few counts were recorded for the clone carrying this T cell receptor beta chain. CDR3 length: 17 amino acids. V shed 8 bases, J shed 0 bases, and the junction held 13 bases outside the gene matches. Germline loops: CDR1 MGHDK, CDR2 SYGVNS. The data are from a study of OX40 agonist ivuxolimab in advanced cancers. Study background: Among those enrolled, mean age was roughly 55 years (range roughly 23 to 90) and approximately 83% were male.

With baseline, cycle 4 day 1, and cycle 7 day 1 as timepoints, blood was sampled. This table comes from immunoSEQ multiplex PCR, and its TCRdb copy is limited to in-frame clones, with some not included. The top ten hold approximately 2.5% of the sample, which has about 69,000 clones, more than 70% seen once. The chain uses TRBV25-1 and TRBJ1-3; 7 bases line up with TRBD1. This TCR derives from an adult with an advanced solid tumor such as melanoma, head and neck, liver or kidney cancer. The source was CD4+ or CD8+ T cells sorted from blood, collected in a trial of the OX40 agonist ivuxolimab. The CDR3 protein is CASALAHGTASGNTIYF. DNA of the CDR3: TGTGCCAGCGCATTGGCCCATGGGACAGCCTCTGGAAACACCATATATTTT.